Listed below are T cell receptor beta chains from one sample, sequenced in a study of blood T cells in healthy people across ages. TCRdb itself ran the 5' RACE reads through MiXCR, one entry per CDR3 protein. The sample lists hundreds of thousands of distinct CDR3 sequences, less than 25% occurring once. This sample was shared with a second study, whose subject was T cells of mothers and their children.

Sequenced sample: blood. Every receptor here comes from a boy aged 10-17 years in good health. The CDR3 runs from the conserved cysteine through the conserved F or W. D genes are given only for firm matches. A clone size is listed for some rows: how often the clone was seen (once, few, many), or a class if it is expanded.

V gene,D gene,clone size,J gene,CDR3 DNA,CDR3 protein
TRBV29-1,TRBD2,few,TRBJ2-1,TGCAGCGTTGCCCCTAGCGGGGGGTACAATGAGCAGTTCTTC,CSVAPSGGYNEQFF
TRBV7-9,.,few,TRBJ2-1,TGTGCCAGCAGCGACTACAACAATGAGCAGTTCTTC,CASSDYNNEQFF
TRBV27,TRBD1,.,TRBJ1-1,TGTGCCAGCAGTTCGCGGACAGGGACCACTGAAGCTTTCTTT,CASSSRTGTTEAFF
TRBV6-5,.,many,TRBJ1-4,TGTGCCAGCAGTTACTCAACGGGGGCGGTGAAAGAAAAACTGTTTTTT,CASSYSTGAVKEKLFF
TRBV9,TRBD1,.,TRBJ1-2,TGTGCCAGCAGCGTATGGGACAGGGGGCGCGGTGGCTACACCTTC,CASSVWDRGRGGYTF
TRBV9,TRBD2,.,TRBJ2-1,TGTGCCAGCAGCGTAGGAAGGACTAGCGGGAATGAGCAGTTCTTC,CASSVGRTSGNEQFF
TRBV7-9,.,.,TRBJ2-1,TGTGCCAGCAGCTCAATAGGCAGGGGCTACAATGAGCAGTTCTTC,CASSSIGRGYNEQFF
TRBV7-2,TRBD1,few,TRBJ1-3,TGTGCCAGCAGCACCCAGGGGGAGGGAAGCACCATATATTTT,CASSTQGEGSTIYF
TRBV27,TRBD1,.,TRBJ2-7,TGTGCCAGCATCGACGGGGGGACAGGGGTCTGCGAGCAGTACTTC,CASIDGGTGVCEQYF
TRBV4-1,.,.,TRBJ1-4,TGCGCCAGCAGCCAAACCCAAGGGGCTAATGAAAAACTGTTTTTT,CASSQTQGANEKLFF
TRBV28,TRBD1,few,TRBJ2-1,TGTGCCATCCAGGGGGCCTCATTCTCGGAGCAGTTCTTC,CAIQGASFSEQFF
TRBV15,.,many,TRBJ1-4,TGTGCCACCAGCAGAGAGGGGGCGCCGAATGGAAAACTGTTTTTT,CATSREGAPNGKLFF
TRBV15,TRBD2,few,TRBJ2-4,TGTGCCACCAGCAGAGACGGATCGACTAGCGGGCACAAAGAGAGCATTCAGTACTTC,CATSRDGSTSGHKESIQYF
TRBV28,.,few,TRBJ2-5,TGTGCCAGCAGTAGCTTGCACAGGCGTGAAAGCGAGACCCAGTACTTC,CASSSLHRRESETQYF
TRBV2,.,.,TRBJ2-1,TGTGCCAGCAGTGACCAGGCCTACAATGAGCAGTTCTTC,CASSDQAYNEQFF
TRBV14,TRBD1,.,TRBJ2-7,TGTGCCAGCAGCTCGGGGAGACAGGGACCCCTATACGAGCAGTACTTC,CASSSGRQGPLYEQYF
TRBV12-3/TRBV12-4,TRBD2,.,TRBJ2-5,TGTGCCAGCAATTTACGGACTAGTTGGTACTTC,CASNLRTSWYF
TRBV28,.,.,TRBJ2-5,TGTGCCTTCTCCAGGCCCACGGAGACCCAGTACTTC,CAFSRPTETQYF
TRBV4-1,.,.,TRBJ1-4,TGCGCCAGCAGCCAAGTTTCCTTCAGCAGAAATGAAAAACTGTTTTTT,CASSQVSFSRNEKLFF
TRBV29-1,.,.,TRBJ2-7,TGCAGCGTTTCCCCGACAAGCAGCGCGATCTACGAGCAGTACTTC,CSVSPTSSAIYEQYF
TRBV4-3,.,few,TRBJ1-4,TGCGCCAGCAGCCAAGCTAGGTTCTCGGGAAAACTGTTTTTT,CASSQARFSGKLFF
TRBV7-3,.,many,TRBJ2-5,TGTGCCAGCAGCCGCTGGACTGGAGAGACCCAGTACTTC,CASSRWTGETQYF
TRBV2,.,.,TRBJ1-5,TGTGCCAGCCGGGATTCAACAACCATCAGTCAGCCCCAGCATTTT,CASRDSTTISQPQHF
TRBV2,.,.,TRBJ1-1,TGTGCCAGCAGTGAAGCGCTTCAGGGCTACGGGGCTTTCTTT,CASSEALQGYGAFF
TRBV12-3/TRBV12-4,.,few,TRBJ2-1,TGTGCCAGCAGTTTATGGGTACGGGGCAGACCCTCCTACAATGAGCAGTTCTTC,CASSLWVRGRPSYNEQFF
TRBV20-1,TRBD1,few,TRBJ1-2,TGCAGTGCTACGCAGGGACAGTATGGCTACACCTTC,CSATQGQYGYTF
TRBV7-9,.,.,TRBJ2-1,TGTGCCAGCAGCAATCCTTTAGAAAATGAGCAGTTCTTC,CASSNPLENEQFF
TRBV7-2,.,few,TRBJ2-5,TGTGCCAGCAGCTTAGCTCCATCCCCTGAGGAGACCCAGTACTTC,CASSLAPSPEETQYF
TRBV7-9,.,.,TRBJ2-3,TGTGCCAGCAGCCCAATCGGGGCAGGGGCCACAGATACGCAGTATTTT,CASSPIGAGATDTQYF
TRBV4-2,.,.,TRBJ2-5,TGTGCCAGCAGCCAAGAGTCTAGCGACCCTGCGGCCCAGTACTTC,CASSQESSDPAAQYF
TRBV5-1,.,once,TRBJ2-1,TGCGCCAGCAGCTTGGCCGTCGATGAGCAGTTCTTC,CASSLAVDEQFF
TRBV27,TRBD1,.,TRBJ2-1,TGTGCCAGCAGTTTCAACAGGGGTAATGAGCAGTTCTTC,CASSFNRGNEQFF
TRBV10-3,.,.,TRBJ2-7,TGTGCCATCGGGAGAGGGACCTCCTACGAGCAGTACTTC,CAIGRGTSYEQYF
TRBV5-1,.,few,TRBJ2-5,TGCGCCAGCAGCTTGGCAGGACAACTCCAAGAGACCCAGTACTTC,CASSLAGQLQETQYF
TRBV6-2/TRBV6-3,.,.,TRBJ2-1,TGTGCCAGCAGTTCCCCCAGGATGGAGCAGTTCTTC,CASSSPRMEQFF
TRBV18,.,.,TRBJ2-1,TGTGCCAGCTCACCAAACCCCACAGGGCTATCCTACAATGAGCAGTTCTTC,CASSPNPTGLSYNEQFF
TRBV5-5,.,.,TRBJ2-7,TGTGCCAGCAGCTTCTTCGACGGTGAGTACGAGCAGTACTTC,CASSFFDGEYEQYF
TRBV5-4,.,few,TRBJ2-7,TGTGCCAGCAGCCAAATTTTAGAAGGGGGCGAGCAGTACTTC,CASSQILEGGEQYF
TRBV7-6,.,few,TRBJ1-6,TGTGCCAGCAGCTCCAACAATTCACCCCTCCACTTT,CASSSNNSPLHF